The 30 T cell receptor beta chains reported below all come from one sample, sequenced in a study of T cell responses to AZD1222 COVID-19 vaccine. Assay used: immunoSEQ multiplex PCR; TCRdb lists only in-frame clones, some missing. The table lists more than 50,000 clones, around 79% of them singletons. The sample in question was peripheral blood, obtained on day 0 of MenACWY control vaccination. The source is an adult in good health.

The chain uses TRBV2 and TRBJ2-7, with D possibly TRBD2 on 5 matching bases. Germline CDR1 SNHLY, CDR2 FYNNEI. The CDR3 loop spans 12 amino acids. Trimming took off 5 bases at V and 1 base at J, with 6 bases between the two ends. CDR3 region: CASSRGSYEQYF. For the CDR3, the DNA is TGTGCCAGCAGTCGGGGATCCTACGAGCAGTACTTC.

The chain uses TRBV3-1 (or the pseudogene TRBV3-2) and TRBJ2-3, with a tentative D call TRBD2 (6 bases). This CDR3 region has 17 residues. V was clipped by 4 bases and J by 0 bases, with 17 bases between them. CDR1 LGHDT and CDR2 YNNKEL come from the germline V gene (reference sequence). CDR3 in DNA: TGTGCCAGCAGCCTCTTAGGTTTGGGGGGAAGCACAGATACGCAGTATTTT. Translated, it gives CASSLLGLGGSTDTQYF.

This clone was recorded once. This chain joins TRBV30 and TRBJ1-4, with 7 nucleotides matching TRBD1. Germline V lookup: CDR1 GTSNPN, CDR2 SVGIG (reference sequence). CDR3 size: 15 residues. V was clipped by 1 base and J by 8 bases; unmatched bases: 10. In nucleotides, the CDR3 is TGTGCCTGGAGTGGAGGGCGAGGGGGCGAGGAAAAACTGTTTTTT. Protein: CAWSGGRGGEEKLFF. Filled out from reference TRBV30 and TRBJ1-4, the complete variable domain reads SQTIHQWPATLVQPVGSPLSLECTVEGTSNPNLYWYRQAAGRGLQLLFYSVGIGQISSEVPQNLSASRPQDRQFILSSKKLLLSDSGFYLCAWSGGRGGEEKLFFGSGTQLSVL.

J is TRBJ2-7 and V is TRBV5-8; 9 bases are a match to TRBD2. Losses at the gene ends were 5 bases for V and 7 bases for J; bases not matched to a gene: 13. The length of the CDR3 is 15 residues. Germline V gives CDR1 SGHTS, CDR2 YDEGEE. Here the CDR3 DNA reads TGTGCCAGCAGTCAGAGACCCGCGGGAGGGCTTGAGCAGTACTTC. This translates into CASSQRPAGGLEQYF.

J is TRBJ1-1 and V is TRBV14; a possible D gene is TRBD1 (5 bases). The CDR3 runs to 17 residues. Germline V gene sequence: CDR1 SGHDN, CDR2 FVKESK. Trimming removed 1 base from V and 2 bases from J, with 17 bases in between. Here the CDR3 DNA reads TGTGCCAGCAGCCAAGGACAGCTCGTTCTTTTTAACACTGAAGCTTTCTTT. It codes for CASSQGQLVLFNTEAFF.

The V call is TRBV28, the J call TRBJ2-7, with TRBD2 matching over 14 bases. Trimming cost V 8 bases and J 4 bases; bases outside gene matches: 7. Germline V gives CDR1 MDHEN, CDR2 SYDVKM. The CDR3 runs to 15 residues. CDR3 in DNA: TGTGCCAGCTCCCTGGGGACTAGCGGGAGTTACGAGCAGTACTTC. Its protein product is CASSLGTSGSYEQYF.

This chain joins TRBV5-1 and TRBJ2-1; 9 bases are a match to TRBD2. Losses at the gene ends were 3 bases for V and 0 bases for J; bases not matched to a gene: 4. The germline gives CDR1 SGHRS, CDR2 YFSETQ. CDR3 length equals 16 residues. DNA of the CDR3: TGCGCCAGCAGCTCAGGACTAGCGAGCTCCTACAATGAGCAGTTCTTC. Encoded protein: CASSSGLASSYNEQFF.

The chain links TRBV12-3 or TRBV12-4 to TRBJ1-5, with D maybe TRBD1 (5 bases). The ends were cut back, 6 bases at V and 7 bases at J, with 13 bases in the middle. The CDR3 length is 13 residues. CDR3 DNA sequence: TGTGCCAGCAGCCCGGGACGGTCCCAGCCCCAGCATTTT. This encodes CASSPGRSQPQHF.

The chain couples TRBV2 to TRBJ2-1, with TRBD2 identical over 11 bases. Germline loops: CDR1 SNHLY, CDR2 FYNNEI. Germline trimming cut 4 bases from V and 7 bases from J; bases unmatched to any gene: 6. The CDR3 extends over 15 amino acids. CDR3 nucleotide sequence: TGTGCCAGCAGTGCACTAGCGGGAGTAGGGAATGAGCAGTTCTTC. Its translation is CASSALAGVGNEQFF.

This clone was recorded at least ten times. The gene calls are TRBV2 and TRBJ2-7; D gene uncertain. Trimming shortened V by 4 bases and J by 0 bases, and 7 bases separated the two germline ends. The CDR3 sequence is 13 residues long. From germline, CDR1 is SNHLY and CDR2 FYNNEI. Here the CDR3 reads CASSGGYSYEQYF. CDR3 coding DNA: TGTGCCAGCAGTGGAGGCTACTCCTACGAGCAGTACTTC.

This chain connects TRBV4-1 to TRBJ1-3, with D unclear. This CDR3 is built from 15 residues. V was shortened by 0 bases and J by 3 bases, with 9 bases between the two germline ends. The germline V gene encodes CDR1 MGHRA and CDR2 YSYEKL. In DNA form, the CDR3 reads TGCGCCAGCAGCCAAGACGGTCTACATGGAAACACCATATATTTT. Its translation is CASSQDGLHGNTIYF.

The genes are TRBV7-2 and TRBJ2-3; no reliable D call. The CDR3 is 15 residues long. V gave up 4 bases and J gave up 6 bases, with 17 bases separating them. The V gene's germline CDR1 is SGHTA and CDR2 FQGNSA. The CDR3 DNA is TGTGCCAGCAGCTCTTCCTCTTCCTTCGCGGATACGCAGTATTTT. Amino acid sequence: CASSSSSSFADTQYF.

The chain employs TRBV29-1 and TRBJ1-1, with TRBD1 matching over 9 bases. Unmatched junction bases numbered 13, after V lost 6 bases and J lost 5 bases. The CDR3 runs 15 residues. Germline CDR1 SQVTM, CDR2 ANQGSEA. This CDR3 is CSVTGQGRLGTEAFF. The CDR3 DNA reads as TGCAGCGTGACGGGACAGGGAAGGTTGGGGACTGAAGCTTTCTTT.

The chain combines TRBV18 with TRBJ1-1, with TRBD1 matching 7 bases. CDR1 and CDR2 (germline): KGHSH, LQKENI. CDR3 length equals 13 residues. V shed 3 bases, J shed 5 bases, and the junction held 3 bases outside the gene matches. The CDR3: CASSPQGQTEAFF. The CDR3 DNA sequence: TGTGCCAGCTCACCCCAGGGACAGACTGAAGCTTTCTTT.

The rearrangement links TRBV4-2 to TRBJ1-4, with 7 bases identical to TRBD1. The CDR3 contains 16 residues. CDR1 LGHNA and CDR2 YNFKEQ come from the germline V gene. The V gene end was trimmed by 1 base and the J gene end by 8 bases; junction bases not matched to a gene: 10. CDR3 in DNA: TGTGCCAGCAGCCAAGGACAGGGAACGGGCGCGGAAAAACTGTTTTTT. Amino acids: CASSQGQGTGAEKLFF.

V is TRBV30 and J is TRBJ2-7, with a weak D call TRBD2 (5 bases). Trimming removed 3 bases at V and 3 bases at J, with 9 bases between. Germline V gene data show CDR1 as GTSNPN and CDR2 as SVGIG (reference sequence). The CDR3 extends over 12 amino acids. The CDR3 DNA reads as TGTGCCTGGAGCGAGGGAAACTACGAGCAGTACTTC. This encodes CAWSEGNYEQYF.

V and J are TRBV11-3 and TRBJ2-3; D not certain. Germline-derived CDR1 and CDR2 are SGHNT and YENEEA. This CDR3 is built from 13 residues. Trimming took off 0 bases at V and 4 bases at J, with 5 bases between the two ends. CDR3 bases: TGTGCCAGCAGCTTAGAAGTGGCAGATACGCAGTATTTT. The encoded protein is CASSLEVADTQYF.

The chain couples TRBV3-1 (or the pseudogene TRBV3-2) to TRBJ2-3; D not resolved. Germline-derived CDR1 and CDR2 are LGHDT and YNNKEL (reference sequence). V was clipped by 3 bases and J by 2 bases, with 12 bases between them. The CDR3 is 15 amino acids. This CDR3 is CASSHRLAYTDTQYF. The CDR3 coding sequence is TGTGCCAGCAGCCACCGACTGGCCTACACAGATACGCAGTATTTT.

This rearrangement joins TRBV5-1 to TRBJ1-6; D gene ambiguous. CDR1 and CDR2 from the germline V gene are SGHRS and YFSETQ. The CDR3 has 14 residues. Trimming pared 0 bases from V and 14 bases from J, leaving 15 bases between. Here the CDR3 DNA reads TGCGCCAGCAGCTTGGGGGTCGGTGGTGAATCCCTCCACTTT. Translated: CASSLGVGGESLHF.

The chain recombines TRBV4-1 with TRBJ1-1; 8 bases align to TRBD1. V was pared by 7 bases and J by 5 bases, with 9 bases of the junction left unmatched. The CDR3 sequence is 14 residues long. Per the germline V gene, CDR1 is MGHRA and CDR2 is YSYEKL. The CDR3 loop reads CASTHGTGETEAFF. CDR3 DNA sequence: TGCGCCAGCACCCACGGGACAGGAGAAACTGAAGCTTTCTTT.

In this sample, this clone turned up a few times. CDR3 protein: CAWSRDRARGNYGYTF. In DNA form, the CDR3 reads TGTGCCTGGAGCCGGGACAGGGCGAGGGGGAACTATGGCTACACCTTC. The rearrangement links TRBV30 to TRBJ1-2; TRBD1 aligns across 9 bases. Germline CDR1 reads GTSNPN; CDR2 reads SVGIG (reference sequence). V trimming: 3 bases; J trimming: 2 bases; junction bases outside the gene matches: 10. CDR3 length: 16 amino acids.

The chain couples TRBV19 to TRBJ1-5, with D possibly being TRBD1 (5 bases). The CDR3 length is 15 residues. V was trimmed by 1 base and J by 5 bases, leaving 12 bases between them. CDR1 is LNHDA and CDR2 is SQIVND in the germline V gene (reference sequence). The CDR3 DNA reads TGTGCCAGTAGTATAGGTGTGAGGGACCATCAGCCCCAGCATTTT. It encodes CASSIGVRDHQPQHF.

This sequence joins TRBV2 and TRBJ1-2; D is possibly TRBD1 (6 bases). The V and J ends lost 3 bases and 4 bases respectively, with 15 bases between them. The CDR3 loop spans 15 amino acids. The V gene's germline CDR1 is SNHLY and CDR2 FYNNEI. The CDR3 DNA reads as TGTGCCAGCAGTGAGGCGGGGGGCCGAGGCTATGGCTACACCTTC. Its protein is CASSEAGGRGYGYTF.

V gene TRBV19 combines with J gene TRBJ2-7; D perhaps matches TRBD2 (6 bases). The CDR3 spans 13 residues. Trimming shortened V by 3 bases and J by 0 bases, and 6 bases separated the two germline ends. Germline CDR1 reads LNHDA; CDR2 reads SQIVND (reference sequence). The CDR3: CASSMRDSYEQYF. CDR3 sequence (DNA): TGTGCCAGTAGTATGCGGGACTCCTACGAGCAGTACTTC. The full variable domain, rest sourced from reference TRBV19 and TRBJ2-7, is DGGITQSPKYLFRKEGQNVTLSCEQNLNHDAMYWYRQDPGQGLRLIYYSQIVNDFQKGDIAEGYSVSREKKESFPLTVTSAQKNPTAFYLCASSMRDSYEQYFGPGTRLTVT.

This rearrangement joins TRBV18 to TRBJ2-7; TRBD1 aligns across 7 bases. The CDR3 is made up of 16 amino acids. The germline CDR1 and CDR2 sequences are KGHSH and LQKENI. V was clipped by 3 bases and J by 1 base; unmatched bases: 9. In DNA, the CDR3 is TGTGCCAGCTCACCTACCAACAGGGGAGTTTCCTACGAGCAGTACTTC. As protein: CASSPTNRGVSYEQYF.

The V gene is TRBV6-5, the J gene TRBJ1-4; possible D gene TRBD1, 5 bases. V was trimmed by 6 bases and J by 6 bases, leaving 17 bases between them. The CDR3 runs 15 residues. Per the germline V gene, CDR1 is MNHEY and CDR2 is SVGAGI. The chain's CDR3 is CASRPGSTGDEKLFF. CDR3 bases: TGTGCCAGCAGACCGGGATCTACGGGGGATGAAAAACTGTTTTTT.

The chain joins TRBV15 to TRBJ2-5, with unresolved D. Per the germline V gene, CDR1 is LNHNV and CDR2 is YYDKDF (reference sequence). This CDR3 has 15 amino acids. The V and J ends lost 0 bases and 7 bases respectively, with 15 bases between them. The CDR3 loop reads CATSRDRGSAVTQYF. CDR3 coding DNA: TGTGCCACCAGCAGAGATCGTGGCAGTGCCGTGACCCAGTACTTC. Together with reference TRBV15 and TRBJ2-5, the CDR3 gives the full variable domain: DAMVIQNPRYQVTQFGKPVTLSCSQTLNHNVMYWYQQKSSQAPKLLFHYYDKDFNNEADTPDNFQSRRPNTSFCFLDIRSPGLGDTAMYLCATSRDRGSAVTQYFGPGTRLLVL.

The rearrangement links TRBV29-1 to TRBJ1-1, with 10 bases lining up with TRBD1. V shed 7 bases and J 11 bases; nucleotides not matched to a gene: 19. Germline CDR1 is SQVTM and CDR2 is ANQGSEA. The CDR3 is 15 amino acids. CDR3 sequence (DNA): TGCAGCGGACTAGTTCAAGGGACAGGGGATAGGTATGCTTTCTTT. Translating it yields CSGLVQGTGDRYAFF.

The chain couples TRBV6-1 to TRBJ2-7; D might be TRBD1 (6 bases). The V end was cut by 2 bases, the J end by 7 bases, with 12 bases between. The CDR3 extends over 13 amino acids. Germline V gives CDR1 MNHNS, CDR2 SASEGT. CDR3 region: CASSEQGSGEQYF. The DNA for the CDR3 is TGTGCCAGCAGTGAACAGGGGAGTGGGGAGCAGTACTTC.

The rearrangement uses TRBV10-3 and TRBJ2-2; D perhaps matches TRBD2 (5 bases). CDR1 is ENHRY, CDR2 SYGVKD, per germline. The CDR3 loop spans 14 amino acids. V lost 2 bases, J lost 1 base, and 5 bases lay in between. The DNA for the CDR3 is TGTGCCATCAGTGAGCGGGAGAACACCGGGGAGCTGTTTTTT. This codes for CAISERENTGELFF.